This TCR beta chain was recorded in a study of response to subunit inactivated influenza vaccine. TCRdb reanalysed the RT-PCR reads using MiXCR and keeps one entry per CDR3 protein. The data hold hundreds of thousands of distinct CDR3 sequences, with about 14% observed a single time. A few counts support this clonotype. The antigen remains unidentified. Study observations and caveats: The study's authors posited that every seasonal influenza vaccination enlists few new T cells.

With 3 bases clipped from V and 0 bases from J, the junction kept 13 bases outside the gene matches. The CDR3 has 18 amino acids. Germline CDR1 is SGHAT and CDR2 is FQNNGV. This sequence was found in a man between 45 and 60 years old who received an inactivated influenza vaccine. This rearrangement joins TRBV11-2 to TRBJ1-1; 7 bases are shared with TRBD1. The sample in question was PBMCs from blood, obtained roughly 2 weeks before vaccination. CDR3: CASSFRQGGLPMNTEAFF. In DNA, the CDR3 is TGTGCCAGCAGCTTCCGACAGGGTGGGCTTCCAATGAACACTGAAGCTTTCTTT.